This T cell receptor beta chain was captured in a study of graft-versus-host responses after intestinal transplantation. Study information: Every transplant recipient was induced with anti-thymocyte globulin, then maintained on tacrolimus and steroids for two to four years. The study, taken as a whole, reports: Ileal or blood samples showed some GvH clones first, and such clones were also found in recipient marrow.

The table came from immunoSEQ multiplex PCR; TCRdb's copy has only in-frame clones and leaves some out. The repertoire has 60,000 to 80,000 clones, roughly 88% of them found once; the top ten carry approximately 1.3%. Trimming removed 4 bases from V and 3 bases from J; junction bases left unmatched: 3. In germline, CDR1 is SNHLY, CDR2 FYNNEI. This CDR3 has 14 amino acids. Comments on this clone: Antigen: not known.

This TCR came from a human donor who received an intestinal transplant. Material: unstimulated CD8+ T cells sorted from spleen or lymph node cells, obtained before intestinal transplant. The chain recombines TRBV2 with TRBJ2-7, with TRBD1 matching over 10 bases. CDR3 in amino acids: CASSGWTGGYEQYF. CDR3 bases: TGTGCCAGCAGTGGTTGGACAGGGGGCTACGAGCAGTACTTC.